Below, 17 T cell receptor beta chains from the same sample are listed, as sequenced in a study of T cell repertoires in cytomegalovirus infection. Their antigens remain unidentified. One entry per CDR3 protein, called by TCRdb with MiXCR from the reads. The table shows approximately 1,000,000 distinct CDR3 sequences, with around 31% occurring only once. This sample comprised cultured CD8+ T cells from PBMCs, obtained from culture after CMV antigen stimulation. The receptors shown here come from a human donor in good health (CMV status not recorded). Some clones in this sample may be carry-over from other donors' samples.

The chain uses TRBV28 and TRBJ2-3; unclear D gene. This CDR3 is 14 amino acids long. The V end lost 6 bases, the J end lost 1 base, and 11 bases lay between the germline ends. Germline V CDR1 and CDR2: MDHEN, SYDVKM. CDR3 bases: TGTGCCAGCAGCTTAAGAGACGGCACAGATACGCAGTATTTT. It specifies CASSLRDGTDTQYF.

The chain combines TRBV7-9 with TRBJ1-6, with 7 bases lining up with TRBD1. The CDR3 loop spans 15 amino acids. Germline V gene sequence: CDR1 SEHNR, CDR2 FQNEAQ (reference sequence). V gave up 4 bases and J gave up 7 bases; unmatched junction bases: 7. The CDR3 reads CASSSLQDRNSPLHF. The CDR3 coding sequence is TGTGCCAGCAGCTCGCTCCAGGACAGGAATTCACCCCTCCACTTT. The full variable domain, rest sourced from reference TRBV7-9 and TRBJ1-6, is DTGVSQNPRHKITKRGQNVTFRCDPISEHNRLYWYRQTLGQGPEFLTYFQNEAQLEKSRLLSDRFSAERPKGSFSTLEIQRTEQGDSAMYLCASSSLQDRNSPLHFGNGTRLTVT.

This clonotype was detected ten times or more. This rearrangement joins TRBV7-2 to TRBJ2-7; TRBD1 matches at 7 bases. Germline CDR1 is SGHTA and CDR2 is FQGNSA. This CDR3 is 13 amino acids long. The V gene end was trimmed by 3 bases and the J gene end by 6 bases; junction bases not matched to a gene: 5. The CDR3 reads CASSFFPGGEQYF. Here the CDR3 DNA reads TGTGCCAGCAGCTTTTTTCCAGGGGGCGAGCAGTACTTC.

The V and J genes are TRBV9 and TRBJ2-5, with D perhaps assigned TRBD1 or TRBD2 (6 bases each). CDR1 and CDR2 (germline): SGDLS, YYNGEE. CDR3 size: 15 residues. Trimming left V 3 bases short and J 5 bases short, with 17 bases between. CDR3: CASSGGGGSRETQYF. DNA of the CDR3: TGTGCCAGCAGCGGCGGAGGGGGATCCCGGGAGACCCAGTACTTC.

At least ten counts were recorded for this clonotype. The chain has TRBV6-1 and TRBJ2-6; TRBD1 agrees at 7 bases. This CDR3 has 17 residues. J lost 0 bases, V lost 6 bases, and 8 bases had no gene match. Germline V gene sequence: CDR1 MNHNS, CDR2 SASEGT. The CDR3 sequence: CASRHRDSLSGANVLTF. CDR3 bases: TGTGCCAGCAGACACCGGGACAGCCTCTCTGGGGCCAACGTCCTGACTTTC.

The chain joins TRBV15 to TRBJ2-5, with 10 nucleotides matching TRBD1. This CDR3 comprises 15 residues. The germline V gene has CDR1 LNHNV and CDR2 YYDKDF (reference sequence). V shed 3 bases, J shed 4 bases, and the junction held 5 bases outside the gene matches. The CDR3 DNA sequence: TGTGCCACCAGCAGGGACAGGGGGATGAGAGAGACCCAGTACTTC. As protein: CATSRDRGMRETQYF. Based on the CDR3 plus reference TRBV15 and TRBJ2-5, the full variable domain is DAMVIQNPRYQVTQFGKPVTLSCSQTLNHNVMYWYQQKSSQAPKLLFHYYDKDFNNEADTPDNFQSRRPNTSFCFLDIRSPGLGDTAMYLCATSRDRGMRETQYFGPGTRLLVL.

The chain joins TRBV27 to TRBJ1-2, with a weak D call TRBD1 (6 bases). The CDR3 has 15 residues. Between the trimmed V and J ends, which lost 5 bases and 4 bases, there was a span of 17 bases. Germline V lookup: CDR1 MNHEY, CDR2 SMNVEV (reference sequence). CDR3 nucleotides: TGTGCCAGCAGTCCACTGGACAGTGGGCCCTATGGCTACACCTTC. It encodes CASSPLDSGPYGYTF.

This clonotype was observed a handful of times. The rearrangement links TRBV12-3 or TRBV12-4 to TRBJ1-2, with 11 bases lining up with TRBD1. V lost 7 bases, J lost 7 bases, and 5 bases stayed unmatched. The CDR3 has 13 residues. The CDR3 DNA follows: TGTGCCAGCACCTGGACAGGGGGCCTTGGCTACACCTTC. Translated: CASTWTGGLGYTF.

This chain links TRBV6-5 with TRBJ2-3, with a tentative D call TRBD2 (7 bases). Looked up from germline, CDR1 is MNHEY and CDR2 is SVGAGI. The CDR3 length is 19 residues. V shed 0 bases and J shed 2 bases, with 21 bases lying between them. The CDR3 DNA reads as TGTGCCAGCAGTTACTCGAAGGCGGGGGCACCGATGCCCACAGATACGCAGTATTTT. Protein product: CASSYSKAGAPMPTDTQYF.

The chain carries TRBV2 and TRBJ1-1; unclear D gene. The V gene's germline CDR1 is SNHLY and CDR2 FYNNEI. Trimming shortened V by 2 bases and J by 1 base, and 8 bases separated the two germline ends. This CDR3 has 14 residues. CDR3 sequence (DNA): TGTGCCAGCAGTGAATCATTCGGGAACACTGAAGCTTTCTTT. This gives the protein CASSESFGNTEAFF.

The chain joins TRBV19 to TRBJ2-5, with D possibly matching TRBD1 (6 bases). The germline V gene encodes CDR1 LNHDA and CDR2 SQIVND (reference sequence). Trimming left V 3 bases short and J 3 bases short, with 11 bases between. There are 14 residues in the CDR3. The CDR3 region is CASSMTGTKETQYF. CDR3 sequence (DNA): TGTGCCAGTAGTATGACCGGGACAAAAGAGACCCAGTACTTC.

With regard to this clonotype: A read error may be the cause here, since a much bigger clone is one base away. The rearrangement uses TRBV7-8 and TRBJ2-5, with TRBD1 matching 9 bases. Trimming cost V 1 base and J 10 bases; bases outside gene matches: 7. This CDR3 is 14 amino acids long. Per the germline V gene, CDR1 is SGHVS and CDR2 is FQNEAQ. CDR3 residues: CASSLGGQGSNQYF. The CDR3 DNA is TGTGCCAGCAGCTTAGGGGGACAGGGTTCGAACCAGTACTTC.

V and J are TRBV7-9 and TRBJ1-2; 7 nucleotides line up with TRBD1. The CDR3 consists of 15 residues. Germline V lookup: CDR1 SEHNR, CDR2 FQNEAQ (reference sequence). Trimming cost V 8 bases and J 7 bases; bases outside gene matches: 16. The CDR3 sequence: CASGGPGEGAFGYTF. In nucleotides, the CDR3 is TGTGCCAGCGGCGGCCCGGGGGAGGGGGCTTTTGGCTACACCTTC.

The chain links TRBV28 to TRBJ2-1; 7 positions match TRBD1. After removal of 1 base from V and 2 bases from J, the junction contained 2 bases not matched to a gene. The CDR3 runs 15 residues. Per the germline V gene, CDR1 is MDHEN and CDR2 is SYDVKM. CDR3 in amino acids: CASSLYRGPYNEQFF. DNA of the CDR3: TGTGCCAGCAGTTTATACAGGGGCCCCTACAATGAGCAGTTCTTC.

A remark on this clonotype: A read error may be the cause here, since a much bigger clone is one base away. V and J are TRBV5-3 and TRBJ1-2; 8 nucleotides match TRBD1. TRBV5-3 is classed as an ORF, of uncertain function. V was pared by 8 bases and J by 5 bases, with 5 bases of the junction left unmatched. The CDR3 spans 12 residues. The chain's CDR3 is CASSRTGYGYTF. In DNA, the CDR3 is TGTGCCAGCAGCAGGACAGGGTATGGCTACACCTTC.

This chain uses TRBV2 with TRBJ2-7; 7 bases line up with TRBD1. Germline CDR1 SNHLY, CDR2 FYNNEI. With V trimmed by 8 bases and J by 4 bases, 11 bases remained unmatched. This CDR3 contains 14 residues. CDR3 amino acids: CASGFRDRLYEQYF. As DNA, the CDR3 is TGTGCCAGCGGATTCCGGGACAGACTTTACGAGCAGTACTTC.

This chain uses TRBV18 with TRBJ2-5, with 11 bases aligning to TRBD1. There are 16 residues in the CDR3. Germline V gives CDR1 KGHSH, CDR2 LQKENI. The V and J ends lost 3 bases and 2 bases, in that order; junction bases with no gene match: 5. This chain's CDR3 is CASSPGDRGTQETQYF. The CDR3 DNA follows: TGTGCCAGCTCACCCGGGGACAGGGGGACTCAAGAGACCCAGTACTTC. Combining the CDR3 with reference TRBV18 and TRBJ2-5 gives the whole variable domain NAGVMQNPRHLVRRRGQEARLRCSPMKGHSHVYWYRQLPEEGLKFMVYLQKENIIDESGMPKERFSAEFPKEGPSILRIQQVVRGDSAAYFCASSPGDRGTQETQYFGPGTRLLVL.